Following are 23 T cell receptor beta chains from one sample sequenced in a study of identical twins. TCRdb re-called the 5' RACE reads through MiXCR, storing one row per CDR3 protein. The table lists about 240,000 distinct CDR3 sequences, 10% of them singletons. Sequenced input: memory T cells sorted from blood. The receptors derive from a man over 45 in good health.

In this sample, this clonotype turned up many times. The CDR3 sequence is CSAGPRNEQFF. CDR3 DNA: TGCAGTGCTGGACCTCGAAATGAGCAGTTCTTC. This chain joins TRBV20-1 and TRBJ2-1; D gene uncertain. Germline CDR1 reads DFQATT; CDR2 reads SNEGSKA (reference sequence). The V and J ends lost 5 bases and 7 bases respectively, with 9 bases between them. The CDR3 has 11 amino acids.

The CDR3 DNA reads TGTGCCAGCAGCGTCGCGGGCCGCTCCTACGAGCAGTACTTC. It is translated as CASSVAGRSYEQYF. This chain links TRBV9 with TRBJ2-7; perhaps TRBD2 as D (5 bases). Germline CDR1 SGDLS, CDR2 YYNGEE. This CDR3 is built from 14 residues. Trimming left V 2 bases short and J 0 bases short, with 9 bases between. The whole variable domain, remainder taken from reference TRBV9 and TRBJ2-7, is DSGVTQTPKHLITATGQRVTLRCSPRSGDLSVYWYQQSLDQGLQFLIQYYNGEERAKGNILERFSAQQFPDLHSELNLSSLELGDSALYFCASSVAGRSYEQYFGPGTRLTVT.

CDR3 region: CASSHRTTKFLYEQYF. The CDR3 nucleotides are TGCGCCAGCAGCCACAGGACTACTAAGTTCCTCTACGAGCAGTACTTC. The gene calls are TRBV5-1 and TRBJ2-7, with D possibly being TRBD2 (6 bases). CDR3 length: 16 residues. V was pared by 4 bases and J by 3 bases, with 20 bases between. Germline CDR1 is SGHRS and CDR2 is YFSETQ.

This chain links TRBV28 with TRBJ1-1, with 7 positions matching TRBD1. Per the germline V gene, CDR1 is MDHEN and CDR2 is SYDVKM. The junction had 9 bases not matched to a gene; V was cut back by 6 bases and J by 2 bases. The CDR3 length is 15 residues. The CDR3 DNA reads as TGTGCCAGCAGCCTCATGGGACAGCAAAACACTGAAGCTTTCTTT. It specifies CASSLMGQQNTEAFF.

This clonotype was detected ten times or more. V usage is TRBV20-1 and J usage is TRBJ2-5, with D possibly being TRBD2 (5 bases). Germline V lookup: CDR1 DFQATT, CDR2 SNEGSKA (reference sequence). The V gene lost 4 bases and the J gene lost 5 bases, with 17 bases spanning the gap. This CDR3 spans 14 amino acids. CDR3 residues: CSATSGGGWETQYF. The CDR3 DNA sequence: TGCAGTGCTACGTCTGGCGGAGGTTGGGAGACCCAGTACTTC.

The chain is built from TRBV5-1 and TRBJ2-1, with D unresolved. The V gene lost 0 bases and the J gene lost 7 bases, with 8 bases spanning the gap. This CDR3 spans 13 amino acids. From germline, CDR1 is SGHRS and CDR2 YFSETQ. CDR3: CASSLAAANEQFF. The DNA for the CDR3 is TGCGCCAGCAGCTTGGCCGCTGCAAATGAGCAGTTCTTC.

The chain carries TRBV9 and TRBJ2-3, with 8 bases that match TRBD2. The CDR3 is 15 residues long. The V and J ends lost 0 bases and 4 bases, in that order; junction bases with no gene match: 4. In germline, CDR1 is SGDLS, CDR2 YYNGEE. For the CDR3, the DNA is TGTGCCAGCAGCGTAGATCAGCGGGAGTCAGATACGCAGTATTTT. Amino acid sequence: CASSVDQRESDTQYF.

V gene TRBV25-1 combines with J gene TRBJ2-7; D is perhaps TRBD2 (6 bases). CDR3 length equals 16 residues. Germline V gene lookup returns CDR1 MGHDK and CDR2 SYGVNS. Between the trimmed V and J ends, which lost 3 bases and 7 bases, there was a span of 22 bases. CDR3 residues: CASSDFPGTRGGEQYF. CDR3 bases: TGTGCCAGCAGTGATTTCCCCGGGACTCGTGGGGGGGAGCAGTACTTC.

This clonotype was recorded at least ten times. The J gene is TRBJ2-3, the V gene TRBV3-1, with TRBD2 matching over 14 bases. The germline CDR1 and CDR2 sequences are LGHDT and YNNKEL (reference sequence). The J segment lost 3 bases and the V segment lost 4 bases, leaving 15 bases of the junction unmatched. The CDR3 runs 20 residues. This chain's CDR3 is CASSLLFTGTSGRTTDTQYF. Here the CDR3 DNA reads TGTGCCAGCAGCCTCCTCTTTACCGGGACTAGCGGGAGAACGACAGATACGCAGTATTTT.

This clonotype was seen a handful of times. The chain carries TRBV27 and TRBJ2-3; 8 bases are a match to TRBD2. CDR3 length equals 16 residues. Looked up from germline, CDR1 is MNHEY and CDR2 is SMNVEV (reference sequence). V dropped 1 base and J dropped 8; count of bases not matched to a gene: 11. The CDR3 sequence is CASSLYGTSMRSTQYF. The CDR3 coding sequence is TGTGCCAGCAGTTTATATGGGACTAGTATGCGAAGTACGCAGTATTTT.

This chain links TRBV2 with TRBJ1-1; TRBD1 might be the D (5 bases). From germline, CDR1 is SNHLY and CDR2 FYNNEI. With 5 bases removed from V and 3 bases from J, the gap between germline ends came to 16 bases. The CDR3 totals 15 residues. CDR3: CASSRTGTRDTEAFF. The CDR3 bases are TGTGCCAGCAGTAGGACGGGGACGAGGGACACTGAAGCTTTCTTT.

This clonotype was detected ten times or more. The J gene is TRBJ2-1, the V gene TRBV11-2; 11 bases align to TRBD2. The CDR3 runs 15 residues. Looked up from germline, CDR1 is SGHAT and CDR2 is FQNNGV. V was clipped by 6 bases and J by 6 bases; unmatched bases: 7. CDR3 sequence (DNA): TGTGCCAGCAGTCCGGGACTAGCGGCCCTCAATGAGCAGTTCTTC. Translating gives CASSPGLAALNEQFF. Looking up the rest from reference TRBV11-2 and TRBJ2-1 gives the full variable domain: EAGVAQSPRYKIIEKRQSVAFWCNPISGHATLYWYQQILGQGPKLLIQFQNNGVVDDSQLPKDRFSAERLKGVDSTLKIQPAKLEDSAVYLCASSPGLAALNEQFFGPGTRLTVL.

This clonotype was observed many times. This chain joins TRBV7-9 and TRBJ2-3; TRBD1 or TRBD2 may be the D gene (5 bases each). Per germline, CDR1 SEHNR and CDR2 FQNEAQ (reference sequence). The CDR3 runs 14 residues. Trimming removed 1 base at V and 4 bases at J, with 9 bases between. The CDR3 nucleotides are TGTGCCAGCAGCTTAGATCTGGGGGCAGATACGCAGTATTTT. It translates to CASSLDLGADTQYF. Looking up the rest from reference TRBV7-9 and TRBJ2-3 gives the full variable domain: DTGVSQNPRHKITKRGQNVTFRCDPISEHNRLYWYRQTLGQGPEFLTYFQNEAQLEKSRLLSDRFSAERPKGSFSTLEIQRTEQGDSAMYLCASSLDLGADTQYFGPGTRLTVL.

The V call is TRBV20-1, the J call TRBJ2-1; 8 bases line up with TRBD2. CDR3 length: 17 amino acids. V shed 4 bases, J shed 0 bases, and the junction held 11 bases outside the gene matches. CDR1 is DFQATT, CDR2 SNEGSKA, per germline (reference sequence). CDR3 sequence (DNA): TGCAGTGCTAAAGCTTTTGGCGGGAGGAACTCCTACAATGAGCAGTTCTTC. Its protein product is CSAKAFGGRNSYNEQFF.

This clonotype was recorded a few times. The gene calls are TRBV7-9 and TRBJ2-2; D is ambiguous. This CDR3 region has 16 residues. V lost 1 base to trimming and J lost 0 bases, with 9 bases between them. From germline, CDR1 is SEHNR and CDR2 FQNEAQ (reference sequence). The CDR3 DNA is TGTGCCAGCAGCTTAGGGGTCAGCACGAACACCGGGGAGCTGTTTTTT. Residues: CASSLGVSTNTGELFF.

This chain links TRBV7-9 with TRBJ2-7; weak D call: TRBD2 (6 bases). The V end was cut by 2 bases, the J end by 2 bases, with 13 bases between. The CDR3 has 15 amino acids. Germline assignment: CDR1 SEHNR and CDR2 FQNEAQ (reference sequence). CDR3 nucleotides: TGTGCCAGCAGCTTAAGGGCGGGACCCCCCTACGAGCAGTACTTC. It codes for CASSLRAGPPYEQYF.

The genes are TRBV11-1 and TRBJ1-2, with D tentatively TRBD1 (6 bases). Germline V gene data show CDR1 as SGHAT and CDR2 as FQDESV (reference sequence). The V end lost 2 bases, the J end lost 5 bases, and 24 bases lay between the germline ends. CDR3 length: 18 residues. CDR3: CASSLMSGRGRGRYGYTF. CDR3 sequence (DNA): TGTGCCAGCAGCTTAATGTCCGGTCGGGGGCGCGGGCGGTATGGCTACACCTTC.

This clonotype showed up many times. The rearrangement joins TRBV6-1 to TRBJ1-2; maybe TRBD1 (5 bases). The CDR3 totals 15 residues. V was trimmed by 6 bases and J by 1 base, leaving 15 bases between them. CDR1 is MNHNS and CDR2 is SASEGT in the germline V gene. CDR3 bases: TGTGCCAGCAGCCGTCACGGGGGGATTAACTATGGCTACACCTTC. Protein product: CASSRHGGINYGYTF.

The chain employs TRBV28 and TRBJ2-3; D is undetermined. Trimming left V 6 bases short and J 2 bases short, with 12 bases between. Germline CDR1 is MDHEN and CDR2 is SYDVKM. CDR3 length equals 14 residues. The CDR3 region has the DNA TGTGCCAGCAGCAGTGGAAATCCCACAGATACGCAGTATTTT. Translating it yields CASSSGNPTDTQYF.

This clonotype has at least ten counts. The chain couples TRBV7-9 to TRBJ1-5; possibly TRBD1 for D (6 bases). Germline V gives CDR1 SEHNR, CDR2 FQNEAQ (reference sequence). The CDR3 totals 14 residues. Trimming cost V 5 bases and J 6 bases, with 14 bases left between them. CDR3 protein: CASSLGQPGQPQHF. CDR3 nucleotides: TGTGCCAGCAGCCTCGGACAGCCGGGTCAGCCCCAGCATTTT.

In its sample, this clonotype was seen a few times. V usage is TRBV20-1 and J usage is TRBJ1-4; 7 positions agree with TRBD1. The CDR3 runs to 14 residues. Germline CDR1 is DFQATT and CDR2 is SNEGSKA (reference sequence). V trimming: 2 bases; J trimming: 4 bases; junction bases outside the gene matches: 4. The chain's CDR3 is CSARYRGHNEKLFF. The CDR3 nucleotides read TGCAGTGCTAGATACAGGGGTCATAATGAAAAACTGTTTTTT.

This clonotype was seen a few times. The chain joins TRBV3-1 to TRBJ1-1, with D hard to call. V lost 4 bases, J lost 4 bases, and 10 bases lay in between. CDR1 LGHDT and CDR2 YNNKEL come from the germline V gene (reference sequence). The CDR3 runs 13 residues. This CDR3 reads CASSPPRATEAFF. The CDR3 DNA reads as TGTGCCAGCAGCCCCCCCCGGGCCACTGAAGCTTTCTTT.

In this sample, this clonotype turned up many times. The chain joins TRBV4-1 to TRBJ2-5; 11 nucleotides match TRBD2. V shed 1 base, J shed 7 bases, and the junction held 8 bases outside the gene matches. Per germline, CDR1 MGHRA and CDR2 YSYEKL. The CDR3 loop spans 16 amino acids. Written as DNA, the CDR3 is TGCGCCAGCAGCCAAGGACTAGCGGGGACCCCAGGGACCCAGTACTTC. Translating gives CASSQGLAGTPGTQYF.